The 27 T cell receptor beta chains given below trace back to one sample, sequenced in a study of blood T cells in healthy people across ages (dated by TCRdb to the mid-2010s). The library was obtained by 5' RACE. Data came from an Illumina HiSeq 2500. A second PCR of roughly 6 to 11 cycles was performed with a sample-barcoded 5' primer and a J-beta primer mix. TCRdb applied fastp at Q25 and MiXCR to the public reads, then kept only in-frame beta chains. Rows with a matching CDR3 protein are joined into one entry that keeps the most common DNA and genes. For this sample the table gives about 570,000 distinct CDR3 sequences, of which roughly 29% were detected only once. Together, the top ten hold about 18% of the sample. Sequencing was performed on blood. The receptor set was obtained from a woman between 65 and 79 years old in good health.

V gene TRBV5-1 combines with J gene TRBJ1-1, with D hard to call. V lost 4 bases and J lost 0, with 7 bases in between. Germline-derived CDR1 and CDR2 are SGHRS and YFSETQ. CDR3 length: 13 amino acids. CDR3 nucleotides: TGCGCCAGCAGCCCTGTTGTGAACACTGAAGCTTTCTTT. The encoded protein is CASSPVVNTEAFF.

The chain links TRBV12-5 to TRBJ2-3; D is perhaps TRBD1 (6 bases). V was pared by 6 bases and J by 0 bases, with 10 bases between. CDR3 length: 14 residues. Germline V gene lookup returns CDR1 LGHNT and CDR2 FRNRAP. The CDR3 spells CASGWDTSTDTQYF. The CDR3 nucleotides are TGTGCTAGTGGATGGGACACGAGCACAGATACGCAGTATTTT.

The table lists this clonotype with many counts. The chain employs TRBV20-1 and TRBJ2-7, with D perhaps TRBD1 (5 bases). The V gene's germline CDR1 is DFQATT and CDR2 SNEGSKA (reference sequence). V gave up 2 bases and J gave up 2 bases, with 10 bases separating them. The CDR3 spans 13 residues. CDR3 DNA sequence: TGCAGTGCTAGAAGTGGGGCTCCCTACGAGCAGTACTTC. Encoded protein: CSARSGAPYEQYF.

The V call is TRBV7-9, the J call TRBJ2-7, with D tentatively TRBD2 (6 bases). Germline V gene data show CDR1 as SEHNR and CDR2 as FQNEAQ (reference sequence). The CDR3 is 14 residues long. Trimming cost V 1 base and J 4 bases, with 11 bases left between them. The CDR3 bases are TGTGCCAGCAGCTTAGATGTCGGAGGGTACGAGCAGTACTTC. This codes for CASSLDVGGYEQYF.

There are a few counts of this clonotype. V is TRBV5-1 and J is TRBJ2-5, with D maybe TRBD2 (6 bases). CDR3 size: 12 residues. CDR1 is SGHRS and CDR2 is YFSETQ in the germline V gene. V was pared by 4 bases and J by 10 bases, with 14 bases between. CDR3 amino acids: CASSPSSEGQYF. The CDR3 coding sequence is TGCGCCAGCAGCCCGTCTAGCGAGGGCCAGTACTTC.

The chain employs TRBV29-1 and TRBJ2-5, with D perhaps TRBD1 (6 bases). The J call may be in error: the DNA end matches TRBJ2-7 better. Germline V CDR1 and CDR2: SQVTM, ANQGSEA. The CDR3 runs to 12 residues. CDR3 DNA: TGCAGCGTTGTGGGGGCCTCCTACGAGCAGTACTTC. Encoded protein: CSVVGASYEQYF.

In the case of this clonotype: One end of the junction varies from germline; a read error may be responsible. V usage is TRBV30 and J usage is TRBJ1-2; D remains unclear. CDR1 is GTSNPN, CDR2 SVGIG, per germline (reference sequence). CDR3 length: 15 residues. The CDR3 coding sequence is TGTGCCTGGATTCCGGGCGGGGTACCAAACTATGGCTACCCCTTC. Translation gives CAWIPGGVPNYGYPF.

This chain uses TRBV9 with TRBJ2-1; 9 bases match TRBD2. This CDR3 is built from 15 residues. The germline gives CDR1 SGDLS, CDR2 YYNGEE. V gave up 3 bases and J gave up 4 bases; unmatched junction bases: 5. CDR3 nucleotides: TGTGCCAGCAGCGGGGGTCTAGCGGGGTACAATGAGCAGTTCTTC. It specifies CASSGGLAGYNEQFF. Looking up the rest from reference TRBV9 and TRBJ2-1 gives the full variable domain: DSGVTQTPKHLITATGQRVTLRCSPRSGDLSVYWYQQSLDQGLQFLIQYYNGEERAKGNILERFSAQQFPDLHSELNLSSLELGDSALYFCASSGGLAGYNEQFFGPGTRLTVL.

This clonotype was observed a few times. V and J are TRBV5-5 and TRBJ1-2, with TRBD1 matching 8 bases. This CDR3 has 15 residues. After removal of 0 bases from V and 8 bases from J, the junction contained 9 bases not matched to a gene. Looked up from germline, CDR1 is SGHKS and CDR2 is YYEKEE (reference sequence). The CDR3 sequence is CASSLGQGQSLGYTF. CDR3 coding DNA: TGTGCCAGCAGCTTGGGACAGGGGCAATCCCTCGGCTACACCTTC.

This clonotype was recorded a few times. The rearrangement links TRBV7-2 to TRBJ2-5, with D possibly matching TRBD2 (5 bases). This CDR3 has 15 residues. V was shortened by 5 bases and J by 1 base, with 14 bases between the two germline ends. The germline V gene encodes CDR1 SGHTA and CDR2 FQGNSA. The CDR3 is CASSLRTGIQETQYF. CDR3 in DNA: TGTGCCAGCAGCCTACGAACGGGGATCCAAGAGACCCAGTACTTC. Combining the CDR3 with reference TRBV7-2 and TRBJ2-5 gives the whole variable domain GAGVSQSPSNKVTEKGKDVELRCDPISGHTALYWYRQSLGQGLEFLIYFQGNSAPDKSGLPSDRFSAERTGGSVSTLTIQRTQQEDSAVYLCASSLRTGIQETQYFGPGTRLLVL.

As regards this clonotype: This CDR3 fails to terminate in the conserved phenylalanine or tryptophan, so it likely reflects a read error. The J gene is TRBJ1-2, the V gene TRBV3-1, with TRBD1 as a possible D gene (5 bases). The germline V gene has CDR1 LGHDT and CDR2 YNNKEL (reference sequence). The V gene lost 2 bases and the J gene lost 7 bases, with 14 bases spanning the gap. This CDR3 spans 14 amino acids. As DNA, the CDR3 is TGTGCCAGCAGCCAACTTGACGGTAGGGGTGGCTACACCCTC. Amino acid sequence: CASSQLDGRGGYTL.

The chain employs TRBV6-5 and TRBJ1-1; no reliable D call. Germline V lookup: CDR1 MNHEY, CDR2 SVGAGI. V was shortened by 2 bases and J by 5 bases, with 15 bases between the two germline ends. This CDR3 contains 15 residues. The CDR3 DNA reads as TGTGCCAGCAGTTACCGACCCCCCGGCTTTACTGAAGCTTTCTTT. It encodes CASSYRPPGFTEAFF.

The chain couples TRBV7-2 to TRBJ2-1, with no clear D. The CDR3 spans 15 residues. The germline V and J ends were trimmed by 1 base and 2 bases, with 9 bases remaining between them. The germline CDR1 and CDR2 sequences are SGHTA and FQGNSA. The CDR3 loop is CASSLGVGTYNEQFF. CDR3 bases: TGTGCCAGCAGCTTAGGGGTGGGAACCTACAATGAGCAGTTCTTC. Complete variable domain (other parts from reference TRBV7-2 and TRBJ2-1): GAGVSQSPSNKVTEKGKDVELRCDPISGHTALYWYRQSLGQGLEFLIYFQGNSAPDKSGLPSDRFSAERTGGSVSTLTIQRTQQEDSAVYLCASSLGVGTYNEQFFGPGTRLTVL.

A word on this clonotype: The CDR3 carries no conserved terminal phenylalanine or tryptophan, so it likely arises from a read error. This chain links TRBV29-1 with TRBJ2-1, with a weak D call TRBD2 (6 bases). Trimming removed 1 base at V and 4 bases at J, with 17 bases between. Germline V gene data show CDR1 as SQVTM and CDR2 as ANQGSEA. The CDR3 covers 16 residues. The CDR3 protein is CSVEAGTSNSYNEQFL. The DNA of the CDR3 is TGCAGCGTTGAAGCCGGGACTTCCAACTCTTACAATGAGCAGTTCCTC.

The chain carries TRBV7-9 and TRBJ1-4; D gene uncertain. The germline V and J ends were trimmed by 5 bases and 6 bases, with 19 bases remaining between them. This CDR3 spans 16 amino acids. Germline CDR1 reads SEHNR; CDR2 reads FQNEAQ (reference sequence). CDR3 coding DNA: TGTGCCAGCAGCCCCCCATTCGGCAGCGCCCATGAAAAACTGTTTTTT. Translated, it gives CASSPPFGSAHEKLFF.

Here the CDR3 DNA reads TGTGCCAGCAGCAACCGACAGGACGTTAACTATGGCTACACCTTC. This gives the protein CASSNRQDVNYGYTF. V is TRBV11-1 and J is TRBJ1-2, with D perhaps matching TRBD1 (6 bases). This CDR3 comprises 15 residues. Germline CDR1 is SGHAT and CDR2 is FQDESV (reference sequence). The ends were cut back, 5 bases at V and 1 base at J, with 14 bases in the middle.

This chain joins TRBV7-9 and TRBJ1-2; tentatively, D is TRBD1 (5 bases). Germline lookup yields CDR1 SEHNR and CDR2 FQNEAQ (reference sequence). V shed 3 bases and J shed 3 bases, with 14 bases lying between them. The CDR3 is made up of 15 amino acids. The CDR3 DNA reads as TGTGCCAGCAGCTTGGTGAGACAGTTAGACTATGGCTACACCTTC. This translates into CASSLVRQLDYGYTF.

The rearrangement links TRBV5-1 to TRBJ2-5; 9 bases align to TRBD1. Per the germline V gene, CDR1 is SGHRS and CDR2 is YFSETQ. V trimming: 5 bases; J trimming: 2 bases; junction bases outside the gene matches: 4. The CDR3 is 14 amino acids. CDR3 amino acids: CASRKQGAQETQYF. The CDR3 region has the DNA TGCGCCAGCAGAAAACAGGGGGCTCAAGAGACCCAGTACTTC.

This clonotype was counted only a few times. The V call is TRBV7-9, the J call TRBJ1-6; tentative D call: TRBD1 (5 bases). The CDR3 consists of 14 residues. Germline assignment: CDR1 SEHNR and CDR2 FQNEAQ (reference sequence). The germline V and J ends were trimmed by 5 bases and 8 bases, with 13 bases remaining between them. CDR3: CASSPPRRDSPLHF. Written as DNA, the CDR3 is TGTGCCAGCAGCCCTCCACGCAGGGATTCACCCCTCCACTTT.

In this sample, this clonotype turned up a few times. The CDR3 DNA sequence: TGTGCCAGCAGCCTCCTCGAGGGCGGGGAGCTGTTTTTT. Protein product: CASSLLEGGELFF. This chain connects TRBV6-2 or TRBV6-3 to TRBJ2-2; TRBD2 is a possible D gene (5 bases). With 6 bases removed from V and 7 bases from J, the gap between germline ends came to 12 bases. In germline, CDR1 is MNHEY, CDR2 SVGEGT. The CDR3 consists of 13 residues.

The chain couples TRBV29-1 to TRBJ2-5; D possibly corresponds to TRBD1 (6 bases). CDR3 size: 13 residues. Germline CDR1 and CDR2: SQVTM and ANQGSEA. Trimming removed 3 bases at V and 4 bases at J, with 12 bases between. The CDR3 DNA is TGCAGCGTTGAGGGGGCAGGGCCAGAGACCCAGTACTTC. As protein: CSVEGAGPETQYF.

This clonotype occurred a few times. The V and J genes are TRBV7-2 and TRBJ2-5, with 8 bases lining up with TRBD1. The V gene's germline CDR1 is SGHTA and CDR2 FQGNSA. The V gene end was trimmed by 4 bases and the J gene end by 2 bases; junction bases not matched to a gene: 9. CDR3 length: 16 residues. CDR3 sequence (DNA): TGTGCCAGCAGCTGGACCCCGGACAGGGTTCAAGAGACCCAGTACTTC. It yields the protein CASSWTPDRVQETQYF.

The chain joins TRBV4-2 to TRBJ1-5; a weak D match, TRBD1 (5 bases). There are 16 residues in the CDR3. CDR1 is LGHNA, CDR2 YNFKEQ, per germline. The V end lost 3 bases, the J end lost 4 bases, and 16 bases lay between the germline ends. The CDR3 DNA follows: TGTGCCAGCAGCCAGGGAACCGGGGGGACTAATCAGCCCCAGCATTTT. It codes for CASSQGTGGTNQPQHF.

As for this clonotype: A junction end diverges from the germline sequence, so it may reflect a read error. The CDR3 reads CACSFRETQYF. The CDR3 DNA follows: TGTGCCTGCAGCTTTCGCGAGACCCAGTACTTC. This chain links TRBV7-2 with TRBJ2-5, with no clear D. This CDR3 spans 11 amino acids. Germline V gene data show CDR1 as SGHTA and CDR2 as FQGNSA.

The chain carries TRBV7-2 and TRBJ1-2; D perhaps matches TRBD1 (6 bases). CDR1 is SGHTA, CDR2 FQGNSA, per germline. This CDR3 has 15 amino acids. V was pared by 4 bases and J by 4 bases, with 16 bases between. The CDR3 loop is CASSYRTGIPYGYTF. The CDR3 region has the DNA TGTGCCAGCAGCTACCGAACAGGGATACCCTATGGCTACACCTTC.

The V gene is TRBV5-6, the J gene TRBJ1-2, with D possibly matching TRBD1 (6 bases). CDR1 and CDR2 (germline): SGHDT, YYEEEE. V lost 4 bases, J lost 4 bases, and 8 bases lay in between. This CDR3 comprises 12 residues. The CDR3 coding sequence is TGTGCCAGCAGCCGGACAGCCTATGGCTACACCTTC. It translates to CASSRTAYGYTF.

This clonotype was picked up one time. The gene calls are TRBV12-3 or TRBV12-4 and TRBJ2-5; the D gene is possibly TRBD2 (5 bases). The ends were cut back, 5 bases at V and 7 bases at J, with 20 bases in the middle. CDR3 size: 15 residues. The CDR3 nucleotides read TGTGCCAGCAGTAACCCCCCCCGGGGTGTAGGGACCCAGTACTTC. The encoded protein is CASSNPPRGVGTQYF.